These T cell receptor beta chains were read from a single sample in a study of T cell responses to AZD1222 COVID-19 vaccine. Method: immunoSEQ multiplex PCR; TCRdb's copy keeps in-frame clones and lacks some. Of some 170,000 clones listed, more than 80% were seen once; the top ten hold 4% to 4.5%. Sequencing was performed on peripheral blood, taken 28 days after the second dose of the MenACWY control vaccine. These receptors came from an adult who received the MenACWY meningococcal vaccine as a control. Each CDR3 is given with its conserved first and last residue. D genes are given only for firm matches. The size field is filled for only some rows; it gives once, few, many or a size class.

v_gene	abundance	d_gene	j_gene	CDR3nt	CDR3aa
TRBV18	NA	NA	TRBJ2-2	TGTGCCAGCTCACCAATTTTAGGGGAGCTGTTTTTT	CASSPILGELFF
TRBV28	NA	NA	TRBJ1-5	TGTGCCAGCAGTTATAGCAATCAGCCCCAGCATTTT	CASSYSNQPQHF
TRBV2	NA	NA	TRBJ1-4	TGTGCCAGCAGTGAACGGGCAGGGACTGAAAAACTGTTTTTT	CASSERAGTEKLFF
TRBV19	NA	NA	TRBJ1-2	TGTGCCAGTAGTATAGATTTCGGGACCGCCGATGGCTACACCTTC	CASSIDFGTADGYTF
TRBV9	once	NA	TRBJ1-1	TGTGCCAGCAGCCTACTGATGGGGGGGGACACTGAAGCTTTCTTT	CASSLLMGGDTEAFF
TRBV27	once	TRBD1	TRBJ2-3	TGTGCCAGCAGTTCGTACGGACAGGTTAGCACAGATACGCAGTATTTT	CASSSYGQVSTDTQYF
TRBV19	once	NA	TRBJ1-2	TGTGCCAGCAGGGAGGGGGGCCGGTATGGCTACACCTTC	CASREGGRYGYTF
TRBV12-3/TRBV12-4	NA	NA	TRBJ1-2	TGTGCCAGCAGTTTCGCAGGGGACTATGGCTACACCTTC	CASSFAGDYGYTF
TRBV5-5	once	NA	TRBJ2-1	TGTGCCAGCAGCTTGGGAGGGGCAGCCTCCAATGAGCAGTTCTTC	CASSLGGAASNEQFF
TRBV6-5	NA	NA	TRBJ1-2	TGTGCCAGCAGCCCCGGAGGGGGGTGGGACTATGGCTACACCTTC	CASSPGGGWDYGYTF
TRBV6-5	NA	NA	TRBJ1-6	TGTGCCAGCAGCCCGGGGACCCTACCTAACTCACCCCTCCACTTT	CASSPGTLPNSPLHF
TRBV25-1	NA	NA	TRBJ1-1	TGTGCCAGCAGTGAAGTAAACGGACTGAACACTGAAGCTTTCTTT	CASSEVNGLNTEAFF
TRBV18	NA	NA	TRBJ2-5	TGTGCCAGCTCACGGGACACCCAAGAGACCCAGTACTTC	CASSRDTQETQYF
TRBV2	NA	NA	TRBJ2-5	TGTGCCAGCAACACAGGCAGCCAAGAGACCCAGTACTTC	CASNTGSQETQYF
TRBV5-1	NA	TRBD2	TRBJ2-5	TGCGCCAGCAGCTTGGTTGCGGGAGGGCCACAAGAGACCCAGTACTTC	CASSLVAGGPQETQYF
TRBV7-9	many	TRBD2	TRBJ2-7	TGTGCCAGCAGCTTAGTTCGGGGGGGCTACGAGCAGTACTTC	CASSLVRGGYEQYF
TRBV19	NA	TRBD2	TRBJ2-7	TGTGCCAGTAAGGAGCGGGAGGGCCACGAGCAGTACTTC	CASKEREGHEQYF
TRBV28	NA	NA	TRBJ2-7	TGTGCCAGCAGTGGACAGTTCTACGAGCAGTACTTC	CASSGQFYEQYF
TRBV18	NA	TRBD1	TRBJ1-4	TGTGCCAGCTCCAGGGGGCGCGGGAATGAAAAACTGTTTTTT	CASSRGRGNEKLFF
TRBV10-3	once	NA	TRBJ1-3	TGTGCCATCACAGAGAGCACTGGAAACACCATATATTTT	CAITESTGNTIYF
TRBV29-1	NA	NA	TRBJ2-7	TGCAGCGTTGGACATAGCTACGAGCAGTACTTC	CSVGHSYEQYF
TRBV7-2	NA	TRBD1	TRBJ1-2	TGTGCCAGCAGCCTAGACAGGGGCGGGGGCTACACCTTC	CASSLDRGGGYTF
TRBV19	once	TRBD2	TRBJ2-2	TGTGCCAGTAGTATAATTAGCGGGACTACGAACACCGGGGAGCTGTTTTTT	CASSIISGTTNTGELFF
TRBV25-1	NA	TRBD2	TRBJ2-7	TGTGCCAGCAGTGTTGGCGGGAGACGCGAGCAGTACTTC	CASSVGGRREQYF
TRBV7-9	NA	NA	TRBJ2-6	TGTGCCAGCAGCTTAGTCTTAGGTTCTGGGGCCAACGTCCTGACTTTC	CASSLVLGSGANVLTF
TRBV7-9	NA	NA	TRBJ1-1	TGTGCCAGCAGCTTGCCCTCAGGGAATGAAGCTTTCTTT	CASSLPSGNEAFF
TRBV5-6	NA	NA	TRBJ2-5	TGTGCCAGCGGGACGGGCGGCGTGGAGACCCAGTACTTC	CASGTGGVETQYF
TRBV7-9	NA	NA	TRBJ1-1	TGTGCCAGCAGCGTGGACCTGGGCACTGAAGCTTTCTTT	CASSVDLGTEAFF
TRBV19	NA	NA	TRBJ1-1	TGTGCCAGTAGTATAGAGTATCCAGGGGAGACTGAAGCTTTCTTT	CASSIEYPGETEAFF
TRBV3-1/TRBV3-2	once	TRBD1	TRBJ1-4	TGTGCCAGCAGCCCATTCGGGACAGGGGATAATGAAAAACTGTTTTTT	CASSPFGTGDNEKLFF
TRBV10-3	NA	NA	TRBJ2-7	TGTGCCATCAGGACAGGTTTAGTGGGGCTCGAGCAGTACTTC	CAIRTGLVGLEQYF
TRBV9	NA	NA	TRBJ2-1	TGTGCCAGCAGCGTAGCTCGCGGGAATTTATACAATGAGCAGTTCTTC	CASSVARGNLYNEQFF
TRBV18	NA	NA	TRBJ1-1	TGTGCCAGCTCCTACGCTTGGGAGGAAGCTTTCTTT	CASSYAWEEAFF
TRBV5-6	NA	NA	TRBJ1-5	TGTGCCAGCAGCTTCTCAGATAGCAATCAGCCCCAGCATTTT	CASSFSDSNQPQHF
TRBV30	NA	NA	TRBJ2-7	TGTGCCTGGGGAGGATTCGAGCAGTACTTC	CAWGGFEQYF
TRBV5-6	NA	NA	TRBJ2-1	TGTGCCAGCAGCTTGGAATCAGGCCATTTTGTGGGTGAGCAGTTCTTC	CASSLESGHFVGEQFF
TRBV12-3/TRBV12-4	few	NA	TRBJ1-2	TGTGCCAGCAGTAGATCTTGGGAGGGCTACACCTTC	CASSRSWEGYTF
TRBV7-2	NA	TRBD1	TRBJ1-6	TGTGCCAGCAACCCCACGACAGGGCGATATAATTCACCCCTCCACTTT	CASNPTTGRYNSPLHF
TRBV18	once	NA	TRBJ2-7	TGTGCCAGCTCGCTAGTGAGGTCCTACGAGCAGTACTTC	CASSLVRSYEQYF
TRBV5-5	NA	NA	TRBJ1-3	TGTGCCAGCAGCATGAACGGGATTTGGACTTTCGGCAACACCATATATTTT	CASSMNGIWTFGNTIYF
TRBV28	NA	NA	TRBJ1-5	TGTGCCAGCAGTTCAGACTCAGGGCTTTGGGGCAATCAGCCCCAGCATTTT	CASSSDSGLWGNQPQHF